This T cell receptor beta chain stems from a study of CD8+CD57+ T cells in acquired aplastic anemia. At the level of the study: CD4+ and CD8+ cells, once sorted, gave DNA averaging about 3 ug. Healthy-donor CD4+ cells averaged roughly 9.8 million reads. Study-wide results and caveats: Statistical testing detected no significant gap in CD8+ Simpson's diversity between patients and controls. The same twenty-nine CD8+ CDR3 sequences occurred in patients and in controls.

In its sample, this clonotype was seen a few times. Antigen: not known. The V gene's germline CDR1 is MGHRA and CDR2 YSYEKL. This CDR3 contains 19 residues. Trimming took off 0 bases at V and 0 bases at J, with 15 bases between the two ends. TCR beta VDJ combinations and CDR3 sequences were profiled from genomic DNA. TCRdb reprocessed the reads via MiXCR and lists one record per CDR3 protein. This table holds a few hundred thousand distinct CDR3 sequences, 34% found once. The chain links TRBV4-1 to TRBJ2-6, with unresolved D. The source of this sequence is a human donor in good health, serving as a control. Sequencing was performed on sorted CD4+, CD8+, or CD8+CD57+ T cells (not recorded which) from PBMCs. This CDR3 is CASSQDNRATYSGANVLTF. CDR3 sequence (DNA): TGCGCCAGCAGCCAAGATAACCGGGCCACTTACTCTGGGGCCAACGTCCTGACTTTC.